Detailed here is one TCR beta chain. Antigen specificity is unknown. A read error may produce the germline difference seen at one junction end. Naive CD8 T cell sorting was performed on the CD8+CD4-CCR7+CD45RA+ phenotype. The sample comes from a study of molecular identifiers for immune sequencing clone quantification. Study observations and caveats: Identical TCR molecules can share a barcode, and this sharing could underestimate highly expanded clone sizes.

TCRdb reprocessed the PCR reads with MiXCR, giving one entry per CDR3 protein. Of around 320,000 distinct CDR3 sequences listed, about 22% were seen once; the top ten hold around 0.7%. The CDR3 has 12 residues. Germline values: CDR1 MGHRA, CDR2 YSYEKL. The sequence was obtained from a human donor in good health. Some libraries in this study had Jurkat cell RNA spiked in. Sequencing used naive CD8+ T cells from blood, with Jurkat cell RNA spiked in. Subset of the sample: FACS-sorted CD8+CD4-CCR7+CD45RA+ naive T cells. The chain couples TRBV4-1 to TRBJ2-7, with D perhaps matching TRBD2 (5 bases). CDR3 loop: CASSQGGYGQYF. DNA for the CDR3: TGCGCCAGCAGCCAAGGAGGGTACGGGCAGTACTTC.